The 30 T cell receptor beta chains listed next were all sequenced from one sample in a study of T cells in Graves' hyperthyroidism and ophthalmopathy. TCR beta CDR3 regions were amplified from RNA transcripts. HTBI primers were used for first-round RT-PCR of the TCR CDR3. TCRdb re-called the multiplex PCR reads through MiXCR, storing one row per CDR3 protein. This sample has 450,000 to 700,000 distinct CDR3 sequences, with about half found just once. The sample was peripheral blood or thyroid tissue (not recorded which). The receptor set was obtained from an adult woman with Graves' disease, either hyperthyroidism or ophthalmopathy (not recorded which).

The rearrangement uses TRBV5-1 and TRBJ2-5, with D possibly being TRBD1 or TRBD2 (5 bases each). Per the germline V gene, CDR1 is SGHRS and CDR2 is YFSETQ. The V gene lost 0 bases and the J gene lost 0 bases, with 9 bases spanning the gap. This CDR3 has 15 amino acids. CDR3 nucleotide sequence: TGCGCCAGCAGCTTGGCTGGGACGAACCAAGAGACCCAGTACTTC. Translating it yields CASSLAGTNQETQYF. Full variable domain (rest looked up from reference TRBV5-1 and TRBJ2-5): KAGVTQTPRYLIKTRGQQVTLSCSPISGHRSVSWYQQTPGQGLQFLFEYFSETQRNKGNFPGRFSGRQFSNSRSEMNVSTLELGDSALYLCASSLAGTNQETQYFGPGTRLLVL.

In this sample, this clonotype turned up many times. The rearrangement joins TRBV7-8 to TRBJ1-1, with D possibly being TRBD1 (5 bases). This CDR3 has 14 residues. Germline lookup yields CDR1 SGHVS and CDR2 FQNEAQ. The V end was cut by 5 bases, the J end by 1 base, with 11 bases between. CDR3 in amino acids: CASSTEGRNTEAFF. CDR3 sequence (DNA): TGTGCCAGCAGCACGGAGGGGAGGAACACTGAAGCTTTCTTT.

This clonotype has ten or more counts. This sequence joins TRBV5-1 and TRBJ2-7; D is ambiguous. The CDR3 runs to 12 residues. V was clipped by 1 base and J by 6 bases, with 8 bases between them. Germline CDR1 and CDR2: SGHRS and YFSETQ. CDR3 protein: CASSLREGEQYF. As DNA, the CDR3 is TGCGCCAGCAGCTTGAGGGAAGGCGAGCAGTACTTC. The full variable domain, rest sourced from reference TRBV5-1 and TRBJ2-7, is KAGVTQTPRYLIKTRGQQVTLSCSPISGHRSVSWYQQTPGQGLQFLFEYFSETQRNKGNFPGRFSGRQFSNSRSEMNVSTLELGDSALYLCASSLREGEQYFGPGTRLTVT.

This clonotype was found a few times. The chain links TRBV29-1 to TRBJ1-1, with a possible D match to TRBD1 (5 bases). The CDR3 runs 10 residues. CDR1 is SQVTM, CDR2 ANQGSEA, per germline. Trimming cost V 8 bases and J 4 bases, with 8 bases left between them. This CDR3 is CSPQGTEAFF. In DNA form, the CDR3 reads TGCAGCCCTCAGGGCACTGAAGCTTTCTTT.

The chain combines TRBV7-9 with TRBJ1-4, with TRBD1 matching over 7 bases. The junction had 7 bases not matched to a gene; V was cut back by 5 bases and J by 4 bases. Per the germline V gene, CDR1 is SEHNR and CDR2 is FQNEAQ (reference sequence). The CDR3 totals 15 residues. Here the CDR3 DNA reads TGTGCCAGCAGCCGCATCCACAGGGGTAATGAAAAACTGTTTTTT. It yields the protein CASSRIHRGNEKLFF.

This clonotype occurred many times. The chain carries TRBV12-3 or TRBV12-4 and TRBJ1-4; D unresolved. V lost 6 bases and J lost 0, with 8 bases in between. The CDR3 is made up of 14 amino acids. The CDR3 here is CASSGPATNEKLFF. The CDR3 region has the DNA TGTGCCAGCAGCGGACCTGCAACTAATGAAAAACTGTTTTTT.

The chain combines TRBV4-1 with TRBJ1-2; 7 nucleotides agree with TRBD1. CDR3 length: 15 amino acids. J was trimmed by 1 base and V by 6 bases; bases with no gene match: 8. Germline-derived CDR1 and CDR2 are MGHRA and YSYEKL. The CDR3 DNA reads as TGCGCCAGCAGGGTAGGGGACAGTTTTAACTATGGCTACACCTTC. Protein: CASRVGDSFNYGYTF.

This clonotype showed up many times. The V and J genes are TRBV10-3 and TRBJ2-7, with D possibly being TRBD2 (5 bases). Germline CDR1 ENHRY, CDR2 SYGVKD. This CDR3 contains 16 residues. The V end was cut by 3 bases, the J end by 2 bases, with 17 bases between. The CDR3 bases are TGTGCCATCAGTGATTCGGCTGGACTCCTAACCTACGAGCAGTACTTC. Amino acid sequence: CAISDSAGLLTYEQYF.

The chain is built from TRBV29-1 and TRBJ2-7, with D perhaps matching TRBD1 (6 bases). CDR1 and CDR2 (germline): SQVTM, ANQGSEA. V lost 5 bases and J 1 base, leaving 12 bases between the germline ends. The CDR3 runs 13 residues. CDR3 nucleotide sequence: TGCAGCGTTCTTGACAGGCTATCCTACGAGCAGTACTTC. Its protein product is CSVLDRLSYEQYF.

This clonotype has a count of ten or more. A junction end diverges from the germline sequence, so it may reflect a read error. V is TRBV7-3 and J is TRBJ2-2; TRBD1 agrees at 7 bases. This CDR3 is 16 amino acids long. Germline CDR1 is SGHTA and CDR2 is FQGTGA. Here the CDR3 DNA reads TGTGCCAGCAGCTTACGAGGGGACAGCAACATCGGGGAGCTGTTTTTT. It specifies CASSLRGDSNIGELFF.

This sequence joins TRBV19 and TRBJ1-5, with a tentative D call TRBD1 (6 bases). CDR3 size: 16 residues. Deletions cut 3 bases from V and 9 bases from J, with 21 bases between. The germline CDR1 and CDR2 sequences are LNHDA and SQIVND (reference sequence). The CDR3 DNA follows: TGTGCCAGTAGTATCTTGGGCAGGGGCGACGAGGGGCCCCAGCATTTT. Translation: CASSILGRGDEGPQHF.

This clonotype was seen a handful of times. The V gene is TRBV25-1, the J gene TRBJ1-5; weak D call: TRBD1 (5 bases). Germline loops: CDR1 MGHDK, CDR2 SYGVNS. The CDR3 spans 15 residues. The V gene lost 0 bases and the J gene lost 4 bases, with 10 bases spanning the gap. The CDR3 DNA reads TGTGCCAGCAGTGAATATGGGGCAGCTAATCAGCCCCAGCATTTT. Protein sequence: CASSEYGAANQPQHF.

About this clonotype itself: No conserved phenylalanine or tryptophan ends this CDR3, so it is likely a read error. The limits of the CDR3 on the DNA are not certain, so only TCRdb's listed CDR3 is given. This chain connects TRBV6-1 to TRBJ2-2; the table's D gene call, TRBD2, was not cross checked with the DNA. Germline V gives CDR1 MNHNS, CDR2 SASEGT. Inclusive of both ends, the CDR3 amounts to 8 amino acids. The CDR3 region is CASRRLAG.

This sequence joins TRBV28 and TRBJ1-6, with TRBD1 identical over 7 bases. The CDR3 totals 15 residues. Germline trimming cut 2 bases from V and 9 bases from J; bases unmatched to any gene: 7. Germline V gene lookup returns CDR1 MDHEN and CDR2 SYDVKM. CDR3 bases: TGTGCCAGCAGTTTAAAAGACAGGGTTATTTCACCCCTCCACTTT. Amino acid sequence: CASSLKDRVISPLHF.

This clonotype was seen just once. The chain recombines TRBV15 with TRBJ1-5; D is perhaps TRBD1 (5 bases). Germline V gene lookup returns CDR1 LNHNV and CDR2 YYDKDF (reference sequence). The ends were cut back, 6 bases at V and 3 bases at J, with 21 bases in the middle. There are 17 residues in the CDR3. The CDR3 region has the DNA TGTGCCACCAGTTCGGGGAATGGGGACCTTGTCAATCAGCCCCAGCATTTT. It encodes CATSSGNGDLVNQPQHF.

This clonotype showed up many times. The J gene is TRBJ1-3, the V gene TRBV2; D is possibly TRBD1 (5 bases). The CDR3 has 14 residues. V lost 9 bases to trimming and J lost 5 bases, with 17 bases between them. Germline CDR1 and CDR2: SNHLY and FYNNEI. CDR3 in amino acids: CASRYTGDRNTIYF. DNA for the CDR3: TGTGCCAGTAGATACACAGGAGACCGAAACACCATATATTTT. The whole variable domain, remainder taken from reference TRBV2 and TRBJ1-3, is EPEVTQTPSHQVTQMGQEVILRCVPISNHLYFYWYRQILGQKVEFLVSFYNNEISEKSEIFDDQFSVERPDGSNFTLKIRSTKLEDSAMYFCASRYTGDRNTIYFGEGSWLTVV.

The CDR3 region has the DNA TGTGCCAGCAGTTCGAATCCGGGACAGGGGTGGGGGACCCAGTACTTC. Protein product: CASSSNPGQGWGTQYF. The rearrangement links TRBV6-5 to TRBJ2-5, with TRBD1 matching over 10 bases. The trim removed 4 bases at V and 7 bases at J, leaving 12 bases unmatched. Germline CDR1 and CDR2: MNHEY and SVGAGI. The CDR3 spans 16 residues.

The table lists this clonotype with many counts. The chain combines TRBV7-9 with TRBJ1-3; D not certain. The CDR3 has 11 amino acids. Germline values: CDR1 SEHNR, CDR2 FQNEAQ (reference sequence). V gave up 11 bases and J gave up 4 bases, with 9 bases separating them. The CDR3 bases are TGTGCCGTACCGCCGGGAAACACCATATATTTT. It translates to CAVPPGNTIYF.

On this clonotype itself: The junction departs from the called germline gene at one end, perhaps through a read error. The J gene is TRBJ2-6, the V gene TRBV6-5, with D possibly TRBD1 on 6 matching bases. The V gene's germline CDR1 is MNHEY and CDR2 SVGAGI. This CDR3 comprises 14 residues. The CDR3 DNA reads TGTGCCAGCAGTTTTCTACAGGGTACTAACACTGAAGCTTTC. The encoded protein is CASSFLQGTNTEAF.

The rearrangement links TRBV7-9 to TRBJ1-2, with D uncertain. The length of the CDR3 is 13 residues. The germline V and J ends were trimmed by 3 bases and 1 base, with 6 bases remaining between them. The germline CDR1 and CDR2 sequences are SEHNR and FQNEAQ (reference sequence). Here the CDR3 reads CASSFTDNYGYTF. The DNA of the CDR3 is TGTGCCAGCAGCTTCACTGATAACTATGGCTACACCTTC. The full variable domain, in which reference TRBV7-9 and TRBJ1-2 provide the parts outside the CDR3, is DTGVSQNPRHKITKRGQNVTFRCDPISEHNRLYWYRQTLGQGPEFLTYFQNEAQLEKSRLLSDRFSAERPKGSFSTLEIQRTEQGDSAMYLCASSFTDNYGYTFGSGTRLTVV.

The chain employs TRBV2 and TRBJ1-2, with TRBD1 matching 7 bases. The CDR3 is 15 amino acids. Germline-derived CDR1 and CDR2 are SNHLY and FYNNEI. The V gene end was trimmed by 6 bases and the J gene end by 1 base; junction bases not matched to a gene: 8. CDR3 in DNA: TGTGCCAGCAGCTTAGGGGGCACCCTTAACTATGGCTACACCTTC. It encodes CASSLGGTLNYGYTF. Looking up the rest from reference TRBV2 and TRBJ1-2 gives the full variable domain: EPEVTQTPSHQVTQMGQEVILRCVPISNHLYFYWYRQILGQKVEFLVSFYNNEISEKSEIFDDQFSVERPDGSNFTLKIRSTKLEDSAMYFCASSLGGTLNYGYTFGSGTRLTVV.

This clonotype has only a few counts. J is TRBJ2-5 and V is TRBV7-9; TRBD2 agrees at 15 bases. The junction had 9 bases not matched to a gene; V was cut back by 5 bases and J by 5 bases. Germline V gene sequence: CDR1 SEHNR, CDR2 FQNEAQ (reference sequence). The CDR3 is made up of 17 amino acids. CDR3: CASSRGLAGGPWETQYF. CDR3 sequence (DNA): TGTGCCAGCAGCCGGGGACTAGCGGGAGGTCCGTGGGAGACCCAGTACTTC.

This clonotype was seen a handful of times. An end of the junction does not agree with germline; a read error may underlie this. Here the CDR3 DNA reads TGTGCCATCAGTGATCTCGGGGGGCTGTTTTTT. Translating it yields CAISDLGGLFF. This chain connects TRBV10-3 to TRBJ2-2; possible D gene TRBD2, 6 bases. CDR3 size: 11 residues. Germline CDR1 ENHRY, CDR2 SYGVKD.

This clonotype was observed many times. The V gene is TRBV7-2, the J gene TRBJ1-5, with D tentatively TRBD1 (5 bases). In germline, CDR1 is SGHTA, CDR2 FQGNSA. Trimming shortened V by 4 bases and J by 7 bases, and 11 bases separated the two germline ends. The CDR3 is 13 amino acids. The DNA for the CDR3 is TGTGCCAGCAGCTCACTCCGGGGGCAGCCCCAGCATTTT. Its protein product is CASSSLRGQPQHF. Filled out from reference TRBV7-2 and TRBJ1-5, the complete variable domain reads GAGVSQSPSNKVTEKGKDVELRCDPISGHTALYWYRQSLGQGLEFLIYFQGNSAPDKSGLPSDRFSAERTGGSVSTLTIQRTQQEDSAVYLCASSSLRGQPQHFGDGTRLSIL.

This clonotype was recorded many times. The chain recombines TRBV7-9 with TRBJ2-5; no clear D. V gave up 1 base and J gave up 4 bases, with 7 bases separating them. CDR1 and CDR2 (germline): SEHNR, FQNEAQ (reference sequence). The CDR3 extends over 13 amino acids. CDR3 coding DNA: TGTGCCAGCAGCTTAGAGTGGGGAGAGACCCAGTACTTC. Protein sequence: CASSLEWGETQYF.

This clonotype turned up a few times. J is TRBJ1-2 and V is TRBV7-9; no firm D call. V was pared by 5 bases and J by 6 bases, with 13 bases between. The CDR3 runs to 13 residues. Germline CDR1 is SEHNR and CDR2 is FQNEAQ (reference sequence). CDR3 loop: CASSDTAGDGYTF. CDR3 nucleotides: TGTGCCAGCAGCGATACAGCCGGAGATGGCTACACCTTC.

V and J are TRBV19 and TRBJ1-1; D not resolved. Per the germline V gene, CDR1 is LNHDA and CDR2 is SQIVND (reference sequence). V was pared by 7 bases and J by 4 bases, with 13 bases between. This CDR3 comprises 13 residues. DNA for the CDR3: TGTGCCAGTACGGAGTACGCTTCCACTGAAGCTTTCTTT. It yields the protein CASTEYASTEAFF. Supplemented by reference TRBV19 and TRBJ1-1, the full variable domain reads DGGITQSPKYLFRKEGQNVTLSCEQNLNHDAMYWYRQDPGQGLRLIYYSQIVNDFQKGDIAEGYSVSREKKESFPLTVTSAQKNPTAFYLCASTEYASTEAFFGQGTRLTVV.

This clonotype was seen at least ten times. The chain combines TRBV7-8 with TRBJ1-3, with TRBD1 as a possible D gene (5 bases). Germline V gives CDR1 SGHVS, CDR2 FQNEAQ. Trimming took 0 bases from V and 8 from J, leaving 17 bases between them. The CDR3 runs to 16 residues. In nucleotides, the CDR3 is TGTGCCAGCAGCTTAGCGTACGGGGGTCTGGCGGACACCATATATTTT. This codes for CASSLAYGGLADTIYF.

In the case of this clonotype: This may come from a read error, since a much larger clone is one base off. CDR3 nucleotides: TGCGCCAGCAGCTTGGTTCTGAGGGGAGAAGAGACCCAGCACTTC. It yields the protein CASSLVLRGEETQHF. The V gene is TRBV5-1, the J gene TRBJ2-5; D is tentatively TRBD1 or TRBD2 (5 bases each). This CDR3 is 15 amino acids long. Germline CDR1 SGHRS, CDR2 YFSETQ.

In this sample, this clonotype turned up a few times. The chain couples TRBV15 to TRBJ2-7; D is possibly TRBD1 or TRBD2 (5 bases each). The germline gives CDR1 LNHNV, CDR2 YYDKDF (reference sequence). The CDR3 has 15 amino acids. V lost 1 base, J lost 0 bases, and 10 bases lay in between. The CDR3, as DNA: TGTGCCACCAGCAGAGTGGGGACGGACTCCTACGAGCAGTACTTC. Its protein product is CATSRVGTDSYEQYF.